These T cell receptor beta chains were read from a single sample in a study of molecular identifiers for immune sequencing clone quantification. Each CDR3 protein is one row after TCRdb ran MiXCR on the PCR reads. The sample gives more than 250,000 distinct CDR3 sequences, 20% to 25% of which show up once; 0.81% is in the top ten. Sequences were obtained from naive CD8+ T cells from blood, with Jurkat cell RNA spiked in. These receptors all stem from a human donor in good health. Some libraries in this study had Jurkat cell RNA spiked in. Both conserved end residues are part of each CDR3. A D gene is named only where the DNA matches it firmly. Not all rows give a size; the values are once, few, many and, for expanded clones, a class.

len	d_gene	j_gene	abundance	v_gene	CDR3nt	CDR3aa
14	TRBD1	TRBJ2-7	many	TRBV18	TGTGCCAGCTCACCCCCGGGACAGTGGTACGAGCAGTACTTC	CASSPPGQWYEQYF
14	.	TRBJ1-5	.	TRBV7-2	TGTGCCAGCAGCCATGGGAGTAATTATCAGCCCCAGCATTTT	CASSHGSNYQPQHF
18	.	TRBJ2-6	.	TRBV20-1	TGCAGTGCTCTAGGGATTTCCGAATCCCTCTCTGGGGCCAACGTCCTGACTTTC	CSALGISESLSGANVLTF
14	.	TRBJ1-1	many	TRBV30	TGTGCCTGGAGTGTACAACATGGTTACACTGAAGCTTTCTTT	CAWSVQHGYTEAFF
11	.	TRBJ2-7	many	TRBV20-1	TGCAGTGCTAGAGATCTTGGGGTTGGGTACTTC	CSARDLGVGYF
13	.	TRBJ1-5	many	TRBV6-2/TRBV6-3	TGTGCCAGCAGTTACGGGTTCGGCCAGCCCCAGCATTTT	CASSYGFGQPQHF
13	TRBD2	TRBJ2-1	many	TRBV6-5	TGTGCCAGCAGTAGTCTAGCGGGAGGTGAGCAGTTCTTC	CASSSLAGGEQFF
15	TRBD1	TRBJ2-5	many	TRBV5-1	TGCGCCAGCAGCTTGTACGGGACAGCCCAAGAGACCCAGTACTTC	CASSLYGTAQETQYF
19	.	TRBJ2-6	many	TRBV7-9	TGTGCCAGCAGCTTATTCCCCCTGGCAGCCAACTCTGGGGCCAACGTCCTGACTTTC	CASSLFPLAANSGANVLTF
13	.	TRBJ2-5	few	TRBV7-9	TGTGCCAGCAGCTTAGCCTATCTAGAGACCCAGTACTTC	CASSLAYLETQYF
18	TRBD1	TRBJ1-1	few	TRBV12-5	TGTGCTAGTGGTTCCCATTTGGGGGACAGTTTTTGGAGCACTGAAGCTTTCTTT	CASGSHLGDSFWSTEAFF
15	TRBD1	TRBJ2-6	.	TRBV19	TGTGCCAGTAACCCAGGGGGTCCTGGGGCCAACGTCCTGACTTTC	CASNPGGPGANVLTF
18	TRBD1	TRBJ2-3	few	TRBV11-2	TGTGCCAGCAGCTCCTGGGACAGGGTAGGGGGGGCCGCGGATACGCAGTATTTT	CASSSWDRVGGAADTQYF
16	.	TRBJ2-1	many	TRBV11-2	TGTGCCAGCAGCCCCTTAGGGCGAGATTCGGACAATGAGCAGTTCTTC	CASSPLGRDSDNEQFF
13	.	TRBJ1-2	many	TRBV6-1	TGTGCCAGCAGTGAATTTGTGCTATATGGCTACACCTTC	CASSEFVLYGYTF
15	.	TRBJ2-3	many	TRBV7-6	TGTGCCAGCATCCGAGGGGCAGGATCCACAGATACGCAGTATTTT	CASIRGAGSTDTQYF
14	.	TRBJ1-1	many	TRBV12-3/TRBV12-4	TGTGCCAGCAGTTTATTTAGACAGGTCGGTCGAGCTTTCTTT	CASSLFRQVGRAFF
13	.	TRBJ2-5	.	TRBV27	TGTGCCAGCAGTTTAGTCAGGGAGGAGACCCAGTACTTC	CASSLVREETQYF
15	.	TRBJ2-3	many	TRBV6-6	TGTGCCAGCAGTTCCCTCGGGGCCGTCGCAGATACGCAGTATTTT	CASSSLGAVADTQYF
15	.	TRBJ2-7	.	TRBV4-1	TGCGCCAGCAGCCATAAAGGGGCAGGGGCCTACGAGCAGTACTTC	CASSHKGAGAYEQYF
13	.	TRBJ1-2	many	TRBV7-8	TGTGCCAGCAGCCGGGGTGTTAACTATGGCTACACCTTC	CASSRGVNYGYTF
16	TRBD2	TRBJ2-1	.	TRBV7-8	TGTGCCAGCAGCTTAGCGCTAGCGGGGGGCTACAATGAGCAGTTCTTC	CASSLALAGGYNEQFF
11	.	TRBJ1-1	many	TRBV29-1	TGCAGCGTCGACAGCCCCGCTGAAGCTTTCTTT	CSVDSPAEAFF
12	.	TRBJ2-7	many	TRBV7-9	TGTGCCTCGGAAGGCAGGTTTTACGAGCAGTACTTC	CASEGRFYEQYF
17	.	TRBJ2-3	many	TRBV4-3	TGCGCCAGCAGCCAAGATAGTGATTCCGGTGGTTCAGATACGCAGTATTTT	CASSQDSDSGGSDTQYF